The present TCR beta chain was sequenced within a study of blood T cell repertoires in COVID-19. Study-level background: Sources were T cells, B-cell-depleted T cells, or PBMCs; the material itself was cDNA or gDNA.

TCRdb's copy holds only in-frame clones and misses some; the assay was immunoSEQ multiplex PCR. Among about 330,000 clones listed, around 90% were seen once. In this sample, this clone turned up once. Trimming took 7 bases from V and 4 from J; bases not matched to a gene: 8. This CDR3 comprises 15 residues. Germline V gene lookup returns CDR1 MNHEY and CDR2 SVGAGI. The Seattle patients joined while their infection was active and were tracked longitudinally afterward. The chain recombines TRBV6-5 with TRBJ1-5; 9 bases agree with TRBD1. Sequencing was carried out using peripheral blood. This clonotype was sampled from a man aged 25-45 years with COVID-19, enrolled during active disease. CDR3 DNA sequence: TGTGCCAGCAACCCCGGACAGGGGTGGAATCAGCCCCAGCATTTT. Translation: CASNPGQGWNQPQHF.